Sequencing of this T cell receptor (beta chain) was carried out in a study of cytomegalovirus exposure and HLA in healthy donors. Points on this clone: Its antigen is unknown.

The PCR employed 60 Vbeta primers together with 13 Jbeta primers. The repertoire was sequenced with immunoSEQ multiplex PCR; TCRdb's copy has only in-frame clones and lacks some. Here the sample table reports some 110,000 clones. General study findings and limits: Cytomegalovirus-associated status was assigned to approximately 160 TCR beta chains. In a later analysis, productive TCRs from donors in an Asian-associated ancestry cluster reportedly carried fewer N-insertions than the cohort mean. Presence/absence analyses rested on an assumption that sequencing depth was roughly uniform across donors.

The sequencing sample was made of PBMCs. The receptor comes from a man aged 30 to 39 in good health and CMV-seronegative.

The DNA for the CDR3 is TGCGCCAGCAGTGGGGACGACAGGGTGTCTCGTTCACCCCTCCACTTT. Encoded protein: CASSGDDRVSRSPLHF. V is TRBV10-2 and J is TRBJ1-6; 7 bases are shared with TRBD1. The J segment lost 9 bases and the V segment lost 4 bases, leaving 12 bases of the junction unmatched. The germline V gene has CDR1 WSHSY and CDR2 SAAADI. The CDR3 is 16 residues long.